This T cell receptor beta chain appears in the sequencing data of a study of cytomegalovirus exposure and HLA in healthy donors. General study results and limits: Cytomegalovirus status was reportedly diagnosed by the classifier with high specificity and sensitivity. Altogether, 164 TCR beta chains were recorded as cytomegalovirus-associated.

Concerning this clone: Its antigen remains unidentified.

Repertoires were generated with immunoSEQ multiplex PCR, while TCRdb's copy carries only in-frame clones and drops some. The repertoire consists of roughly 150,000 clones, with 70% to 90% occurring once and the leading ten covering 2.5% to 3.5%. In germline, CDR1 is MNHNS, CDR2 SASEGT. J gave up 0 bases and V 2 bases, and 6 bases lay outside the gene matches. There are 17 residues in the CDR3. This sequence originates from a man aged 18-30 years in good health and CMV-seronegative. Sequencing was performed on PBMCs. V and J are TRBV6-1 and TRBJ2-4; 8 nucleotides match TRBD2. CDR3 loop: CASSESGLAGAKNIQYF. CDR3 nucleotide sequence: TGTGCCAGCAGTGAAAGTGGGCTAGCGGGAGCCAAAAACATTCAGTACTTC.